This is a list of T cell receptor beta chains from one sample in a study of graft-versus-host responses after intestinal transplantation. No antigens are known for them. The method was immunoSEQ multiplex PCR; TCRdb's version includes in-frame clones alone and lacks a portion of them. In the table there are around 64,000 clones, almost 95% of which are singletons. The sample consisted of unstimulated CD4+ T cells sorted from spleen or lymph node cells, taken before transplant. The source is a human donor who was the organ donor for an intestinal transplant. Each CDR3 is given with its conserved first and last residue. A D gene is named only where the DNA matches it firmly. Rows give clone size only sometimes, using once, few, many, or a class for an expanded clone.

. TRBJ2-7 . TRBV7-9 TGTGCCAGCAGCTTGTTCCTCCAGGAGTCCGAGCAGTACTTC CASSLFLQESEQYF
. TRBJ1-1 . TRBV6-1 TGTGCCAGCAGTGAACAGGTAACTGAAGCTTTCTTT CASSEQVTEAFF
. TRBJ2-5 . TRBV20-1 TGCAGTGCTAGAAAAGAGACCCAGTACTTC CSARKETQYF
TRBD2 TRBJ2-5 . TRBV5-1 TGCGCCAGCAGCCCCGGGGGGTACCAAGAGACCCAGTACTTC CASSPGGYQETQYF
. TRBJ1-1 . TRBV2 TGTGCCAGCACGGCCCGGATCTTGAACACTGAAGCTTTCTTT CASTARILNTEAFF
TRBD2 TRBJ2-7 . TRBV30 TGTGCCTGGAGTGGTTTAGCGGGGGGGTTGTCCTACGAGCAGTACTTC CAWSGLAGGLSYEQYF
. TRBJ2-1 . TRBV19 TGTGCCAGTAAAGAGACAGACCTCAATTTTGAGCAGTTCTTC CASKETDLNFEQFF
. TRBJ2-2 . TRBV6-5 TGTGCCAGCAGTTACTCGTCTGGCAACACCGGGGAGCTGTTTTTT CASSYSSGNTGELFF
TRBD1 TRBJ1-2 few TRBV7-2 TGTGCCAGCAGTTGGGACAGGGGGTATGGCTACACCTTC CASSWDRGYGYTF
. TRBJ2-2 . TRBV11-2 TGTGCCAGCAGCTTAAGGCCAGGGGAAGCCGGGGAGCTGTTTTTT CASSLRPGEAGELFF
. TRBJ2-7 . TRBV5-1 TGCGCCAGCAGCTTTTCCTCCGGGACGGTCTCCTACGAGCAGTACTTC CASSFSSGTVSYEQYF
. TRBJ1-2 . TRBV6-5 TGTGCCAGCAGTGAAGGGGAAGGGGCATACGGCTACACCTTC CASSEGEGAYGYTF
TRBD2 TRBJ2-5 . TRBV18 TGTGCCAGCTCACCATCTAGCGGAGAGACCCAGTACTTC CASSPSSGETQYF
. TRBJ2-3 . TRBV7-9 TGTGCCAGCAGCCGCACAGGGCCCAGCACAGATACGCAGTATTTT CASSRTGPSTDTQYF
TRBD1 TRBJ2-1 once TRBV7-2 TGTGCCAGCGTACAGGGGACCTACAATGAGCAGTTCTTC CASVQGTYNEQFF
. TRBJ2-7 . TRBV10-1 TGCGCCAGGGACGGAGCCTACGAGCAGTACTTC CARDGAYEQYF
TRBD1 TRBJ2-7 . TRBV4-1 TGCGCCAGCAGCCATTCCGGGACAGTCCACGAGCAGTACTTC CASSHSGTVHEQYF
. TRBJ1-2 . TRBV27 TGTGCCAGCAGTCCGATGACCGACAGGCATGGCTACACCTTC CASSPMTDRHGYTF